The 11 T cell receptor beta chains below come from one sample, sequenced in a study of blood T cell repertoires in COVID-19. Sequencing used immunoSEQ multiplex PCR; TCRdb keeps in-frame clones, though not all of them. This table holds a few hundred thousand clones, 85% to 90% found once. The material sequenced was PBMCs or T cells enriched from blood (not recorded which). These receptor sequences come from a woman between 18 and 29 years old with acute COVID-19.

The chain couples TRBV28 to TRBJ1-2, with a possible D match to TRBD1 (5 bases). This CDR3 region has 14 residues. The germline gives CDR1 MDHEN, CDR2 SYDVKM. The germline V and J ends were trimmed by 5 bases and 5 bases, with 15 bases remaining between them. CDR3 nucleotide sequence: TGTGCCAGCAGTCGCGCTGGGGGGGGTTATGGCTACACCTTC. Translation: CASSRAGGGYGYTF.

This clone was recorded a few times. The chain has TRBV27 and TRBJ2-7, with D tentatively TRBD2 (5 bases). The CDR3 extends over 15 amino acids. The V end was cut by 4 bases, the J end by 3 bases, with 16 bases between. The germline V gene has CDR1 MNHEY and CDR2 SMNVEV (reference sequence). This CDR3 reads CASSSILNAGYEQYF. The DNA for the CDR3 is TGTGCCAGCAGTTCTATCTTAAACGCGGGCTACGAGCAGTACTTC.

The rearrangement links TRBV24-1 to TRBJ2-1; 11 bases map to TRBD2. Looked up from germline, CDR1 is KGHDR and CDR2 is SFDVKD. The CDR3 is 15 residues long. With V trimmed by 8 bases and J by 7 bases, 9 bases remained unmatched. The DNA of the CDR3 is TGTGCCACCAAAACATCCGGGACTAGCGGTAATGAGCAGTTCTTC. This encodes CATKTSGTSGNEQFF.

The gene calls are TRBV6-6 and TRBJ2-7, with 7 bases matching TRBD1. V dropped 8 bases and J dropped 1; count of bases not matched to a gene: 5. This CDR3 spans 13 amino acids. The germline gives CDR1 MNHNY, CDR2 SVGAGI (reference sequence). CDR3 sequence (DNA): TGTGCCAGCGGGACAGCCGGTTCCTACGAGCAGTACTTC. This translates into CASGTAGSYEQYF.

This chain uses TRBV4-3 with TRBJ2-1; TRBD2 agrees at 8 bases. With V trimmed by 4 bases and J by 1 base, 12 bases remained unmatched. The CDR3 length is 18 residues. The germline gives CDR1 LGHNA, CDR2 YSLEER. This CDR3 reads CASSLAASGYGSYNEQFF. DNA of the CDR3: TGCGCCAGCAGCCTAGCGGCTAGCGGGTACGGATCCTACAATGAGCAGTTCTTC.

The chain uses TRBV4-2 and TRBJ1-4; D is possibly TRBD1 (5 bases). The CDR3 has 12 amino acids. The germline V gene encodes CDR1 LGHNA and CDR2 YNFKEQ. The germline V and J ends were trimmed by 7 bases and 7 bases, with 10 bases remaining between them. The CDR3: CASNGAGEKLFF. The CDR3 nucleotides are TGTGCCAGCAATGGGGCTGGTGAAAAACTGTTTTTT.

The chain recombines TRBV2 with TRBJ2-7; TRBD1 matches 9 bases. The CDR3 spans 15 residues. CDR1 and CDR2 from the germline V gene are SNHLY and FYNNEI. V lost 5 bases to trimming and J lost 2 bases; unmatched junction nucleotides: 7. The CDR3 loop is CASSSGTGIAYEQYF. In DNA form, the CDR3 reads TGTGCCAGCAGTTCCGGGACAGGGATAGCCTACGAGCAGTACTTC.

V usage is TRBV7-2 and J usage is TRBJ2-7; 7 bases match TRBD2. CDR3 length equals 13 residues. V lost 2 bases to trimming and J lost 6 bases; unmatched junction nucleotides: 4. Per the germline V gene, CDR1 is SGHTA and CDR2 is FQGNSA. CDR3: CASSLPGGSEQYF. DNA for the CDR3: TGTGCCAGCAGCTTACCGGGAGGCAGCGAGCAGTACTTC.

The V and J genes are TRBV5-1 and TRBJ2-5; TRBD2 aligns across 10 bases. CDR3 length: 17 residues. The junction had 8 bases not matched to a gene; V was cut back by 1 base and J by 2 bases. From germline, CDR1 is SGHRS and CDR2 YFSETQ. The CDR3 DNA sequence: TGCGCCAGCAGCTTGCGGGGGGGACTAGCGCGGCAAGAGACCCAGTACTTC. Translated, it gives CASSLRGGLARQETQYF.

The genes are TRBV18 and TRBJ2-1, with 8 bases that match TRBD1. CDR3 length: 15 amino acids. The V and J ends lost 5 bases and 6 bases, in that order; junction bases with no gene match: 9. Germline V gene sequence: CDR1 KGHSH, CDR2 LQKENI. The CDR3 region is CASSSGQAQLNEQFF. CDR3 in DNA: TGTGCCAGCTCATCGGGACAGGCGCAGCTCAATGAGCAGTTCTTC.

The chain links TRBV23-1 to TRBJ2-7; 10 bases agree with TRBD2. TRBV23-1 qualifies as an ORF whose function is uncertain. With V trimmed by 8 bases and J by 0 bases, 16 bases remained unmatched. This CDR3 spans 18 amino acids. The CDR3 sequence is CASSSRGLAISFSYEQYF. In nucleotides, the CDR3 is TGCGCCAGCTCATCGAGGGGACTAGCGATAAGTTTCTCCTACGAGCAGTACTTC.